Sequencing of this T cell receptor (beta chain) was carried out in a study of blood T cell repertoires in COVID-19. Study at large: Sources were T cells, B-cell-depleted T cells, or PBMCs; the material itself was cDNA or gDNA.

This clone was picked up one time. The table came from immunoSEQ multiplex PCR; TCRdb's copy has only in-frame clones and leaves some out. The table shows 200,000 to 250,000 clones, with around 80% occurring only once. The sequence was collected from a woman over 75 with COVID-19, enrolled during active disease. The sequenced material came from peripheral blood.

CDR3 in amino acids: CASNNVPQPQHF. In DNA form, the CDR3 reads TGTGCCAGCAACAACGTACCCCAGCCCCAGCATTTT. The chain carries TRBV12-3 or TRBV12-4 and TRBJ1-5; the D is unclear. The CDR3 is 12 residues long. V gave up 7 bases and J gave up 7 bases, with 11 bases separating them.